These 14 T cell receptor beta chains were sequenced from one sample in a study of post-analysis software for immune sequencing data. Study-wide findings and caveats: About 5 TRBV segments were more frequent in patients than controls; TRBV5-6, TRBV5-1 and TRBV20-1 belonged to this group.

These receptors have no identified antigens. Every TCR beta cDNA library bore unique molecular identifiers. TCRdb reprocessed the PCR reads via MiXCR and lists one record per CDR3 protein. This table holds over 150,000 distinct CDR3 sequences, 25% to 35% found once. Sequenced sample: blood. The origin of the receptors is a girl aged 10 to 17 with multiple sclerosis.

This chain joins TRBV29-1 and TRBJ1-1; TRBD1 might be the D (5 bases). Germline CDR1 SQVTM, CDR2 ANQGSEA. The CDR3 covers 13 residues. Trimming took 2 bases from V and 5 from J, leaving 12 bases between them. As DNA, the CDR3 is TGCAGCGTTGAAAGGTTGGGGGGGACTGAAGCTTTCTTT. Protein product: CSVERLGGTEAFF.

This rearrangement joins TRBV7-2 to TRBJ1-2; D is perhaps TRBD1 (6 bases). The ends were cut back, 3 bases at V and 4 bases at J, with 15 bases in the middle. Germline-derived CDR1 and CDR2 are SGHTA and FQGNSA. The CDR3 has 15 residues. This CDR3 reads CASSFPDRTGYGYTF. Written as DNA, the CDR3 is TGTGCCAGCAGCTTCCCCGACAGGACCGGCTATGGCTACACCTTC.

J is TRBJ1-6 and V is TRBV6-5, with unresolved D. Per the germline V gene, CDR1 is MNHEY and CDR2 is SVGAGI. V lost 2 bases to trimming and J lost 7 bases, with 6 bases between them. This CDR3 region has 13 residues. The CDR3 region is CASSYIQNSPLHF. The CDR3 region has the DNA TGTGCCAGCAGTTACATTCAGAATTCACCCCTCCACTTT.

The chain employs TRBV7-2 and TRBJ1-2; TRBD1 matches 10 bases. Per germline, CDR1 SGHTA and CDR2 FQGNSA. CDR3 size: 16 residues. The junction had 10 bases not matched to a gene; V was cut back by 6 bases and J by 3 bases. The CDR3 reads CASRGTGEVGYYGYTF. As DNA, the CDR3 is TGTGCCAGCAGAGGGACAGGGGAGGTTGGGTACTATGGCTACACCTTC.

This clonotype has more than one count but fewer than ten. V usage is TRBV4-1 and J usage is TRBJ2-3, with 10 bases aligning to TRBD2. The germline CDR1 and CDR2 sequences are MGHRA and YSYEKL. The CDR3 has 18 amino acids. V shed 2 bases, J shed 0 bases, and the junction held 8 bases outside the gene matches. CDR3 sequence: CASSQTNLGLASTDTQYF. CDR3 sequence (DNA): TGCGCCAGCAGCCAAACCAACCTGGGACTAGCGAGCACAGATACGCAGTATTTT.

The CDR3 here is CASSKWGTFGPGYGYTF. Written as DNA, the CDR3 is TGTGCCAGCAGCAAATGGGGGACATTCGGCCCCGGCTATGGCTACACCTTC. V gene TRBV21-1 combines with J gene TRBJ1-2; no check of the table's D call, TRBD1, against the DNA was made. TRBV21-1 is an annotated pseudogene. CDR3 length: 17 amino acids.

This clonotype has at least ten counts. The CDR3 loop reads CASSQTLLAGAYEQYF. DNA for the CDR3: TGCGCCAGCAGCCAGACCCTACTAGCGGGGGCCTACGAGCAGTACTTC. The chain joins TRBV4-1 to TRBJ2-7; 11 nucleotides match TRBD2. V was pared by 3 bases and J by 2 bases, with 6 bases of the junction left unmatched. CDR3 length: 16 residues. CDR1 is MGHRA, CDR2 YSYEKL, per germline.

Details on this clonotype: The DNA is omitted, as the CDR3 cannot be located on it reliably, and the CDR3 follows TCRdb's listing. This rearrangement joins TRBV6-6 to TRBJ2-7; the table's D call TRBD1 went unverified against the DNA. The CDR3 is 13 residues long, counting both termini. Germline V gene lookup returns CDR1 MNHNY and CDR2 SVGAGI (reference sequence). CDR3 in amino acids: CASSFLETVEQYF.

There are many counts of this clonotype. The V call is TRBV15, the J call TRBJ2-1, with D unclear. The V gene lost 0 bases and the J gene lost 10 bases, with 10 bases spanning the gap. CDR1 is LNHNV, CDR2 YYDKDF, per germline (reference sequence). CDR3 length equals 13 residues. The chain's CDR3 is CATSREGLREQFF. In DNA, the CDR3 is TGTGCCACCAGCAGAGAGGGTCTACGGGAGCAGTTCTTC.

This chain joins TRBV20-1 and TRBJ2-5; 12 nucleotides match TRBD2. The J call is in doubt because the DNA end fits TRBJ2-7 better. The germline gives CDR1 DFQATT, CDR2 SNEGSKA (reference sequence). The CDR3 length is 13 residues. In DNA, the CDR3 is TGCAGTGCTTCGACTAGCGGGAGCTACGAGCAGTACTTC. Encoded protein: CSASTSGSYEQYF.

This clonotype was seen repeatedly, ten times or more. The chain uses TRBV7-9 and TRBJ2-5; D assignment may be TRBD1 or TRBD2 (5 bases each). CDR3 size: 15 residues. The germline V gene has CDR1 SEHNR and CDR2 FQNEAQ (reference sequence). V was pared by 2 bases and J by 5 bases, with 15 bases between. The CDR3, as DNA: TGTGCCAGCAGCTTACGAGGGGCCGGTCAGGAGACCCAGTACTTC. This encodes CASSLRGAGQETQYF.

The chain links TRBV5-1 to TRBJ2-5; 7 nucleotides line up with TRBD1. CDR1 is SGHRS, CDR2 YFSETQ, per germline. V shed 0 bases, J shed 3 bases, and the junction held 5 bases outside the gene matches. The CDR3 length is 15 residues. The CDR3 DNA reads as TGCGCCAGCAGCTTGGGGGACAGCTCAGAAGAGACCCAGTACTTC. Translated: CASSLGDSSEETQYF.

This clonotype was seen a few times. The chain's CDR3 is CASSFDRDAYGYTF. The CDR3 region has the DNA TGTGCCAGCAGTTTTGACAGAGACGCCTATGGCTACACCTTC. The gene calls are TRBV12-3 or TRBV12-4 and TRBJ1-2; a weak D match, TRBD1 (5 bases). The CDR3 loop spans 14 amino acids. V shed 3 bases and J shed 4 bases, with 12 bases lying between them.

This clonotype came up a few times. The chain is built from TRBV28 and TRBJ2-1; 9 bases are a match to TRBD1. CDR3 length: 16 residues. Germline V gives CDR1 MDHEN, CDR2 SYDVKM. The V segment lost 3 bases and the J segment 6 bases; nucleotides outside the gene matches: 9. The CDR3 region is CASSFSPGQGGNEQFF. For the CDR3, the DNA is TGTGCCAGCAGTTTTTCCCCGGGACAGGGTGGCAATGAGCAGTTCTTC.